The sequence of this TCR beta chain was determined in a study of identical twins. Germline-derived CDR1 and CDR2 are LGHDT and YNNKEL (reference sequence). CDR3 size: 14 residues. Trimming pared 1 base from V and 3 bases from J, leaving 6 bases between. TCRdb reanalysed the 5' RACE reads using MiXCR and keeps one entry per CDR3 protein. The sample has some 1,700,000 distinct CDR3 sequences; less than 35% are singletons. As to this clonotype: The antigen is undetermined.

Study outcomes and limitations: Memory repertoires showed no such pattern, whereas abundant cord blood beta clonotypes carried fewer insertions. Partial confounding of zero-insertion analyses by invariant MAIT and iNKT cells was possible. The same donors were not followed; conclusions instead depended on cross-sectional statistical analysis.

What was sequenced was cord blood. This receptor was taken from a newborn girl in good health. The chain combines TRBV3-1 with TRBJ1-4; TRBD1 might be the D (5 bases). CDR3 region: CASSQAGANEKLFF. As DNA, the CDR3 is TGTGCCAGCAGCCAAGCGGGGGCTAATGAAAAACTGTTTTTT.